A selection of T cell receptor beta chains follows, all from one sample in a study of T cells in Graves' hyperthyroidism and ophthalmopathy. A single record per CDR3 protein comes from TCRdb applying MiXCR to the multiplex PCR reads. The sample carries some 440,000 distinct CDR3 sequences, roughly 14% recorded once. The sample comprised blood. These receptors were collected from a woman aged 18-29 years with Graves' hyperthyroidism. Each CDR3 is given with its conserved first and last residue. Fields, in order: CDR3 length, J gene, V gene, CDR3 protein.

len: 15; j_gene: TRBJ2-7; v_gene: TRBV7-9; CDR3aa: CASSLEERGGYEQYF
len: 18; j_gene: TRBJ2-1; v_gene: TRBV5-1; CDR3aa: CASSFLIAGKRTYNEQFF
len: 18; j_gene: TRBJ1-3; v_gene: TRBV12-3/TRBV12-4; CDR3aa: CASSPQGSRSFSGNTIYF
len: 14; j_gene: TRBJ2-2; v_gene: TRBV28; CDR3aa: CASSFGPGSGELFF
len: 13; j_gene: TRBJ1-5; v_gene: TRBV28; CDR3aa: CASSPRGDQPQHF
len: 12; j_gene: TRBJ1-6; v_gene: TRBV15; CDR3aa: CATSTFVGSLHF
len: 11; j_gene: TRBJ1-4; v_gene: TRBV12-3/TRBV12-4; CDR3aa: CASSLGGKLFF
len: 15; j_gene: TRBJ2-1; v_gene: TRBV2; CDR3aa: CASSELSGGPSRQFF
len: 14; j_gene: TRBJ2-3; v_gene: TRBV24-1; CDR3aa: CATRPQGGTDTQYF
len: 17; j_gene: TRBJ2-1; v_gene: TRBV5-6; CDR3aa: CASSPTPTSVRYNEQFF
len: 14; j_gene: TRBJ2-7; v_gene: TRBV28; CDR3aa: CASSSGTRRPEQYF
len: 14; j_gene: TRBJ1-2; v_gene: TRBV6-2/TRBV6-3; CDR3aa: CASSGDRGLGGYTF
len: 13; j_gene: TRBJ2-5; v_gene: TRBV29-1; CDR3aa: CSVESGMGGTQYF
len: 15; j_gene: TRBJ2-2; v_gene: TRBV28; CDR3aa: CASILGQPNTGELFF
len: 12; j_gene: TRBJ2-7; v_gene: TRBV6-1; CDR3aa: CASRGDRREQYF
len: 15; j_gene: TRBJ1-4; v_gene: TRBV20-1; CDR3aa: CSATGTGRSTEKLFF
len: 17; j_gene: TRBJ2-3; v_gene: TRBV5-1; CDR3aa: CASSLYDGGAGTDTQYF
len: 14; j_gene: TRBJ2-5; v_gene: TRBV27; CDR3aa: CASSPRDRVGTQYF
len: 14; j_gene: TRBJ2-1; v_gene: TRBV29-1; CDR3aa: CSVGAGGAVNEQFF
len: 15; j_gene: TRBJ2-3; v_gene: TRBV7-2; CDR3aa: CASSGPLAGTDTQYF
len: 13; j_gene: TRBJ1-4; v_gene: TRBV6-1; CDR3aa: CASSYRANEKLFF
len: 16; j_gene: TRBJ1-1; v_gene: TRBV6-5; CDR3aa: CASSYSKGGLNTEAFF
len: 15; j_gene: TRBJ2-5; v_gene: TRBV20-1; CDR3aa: CSAAPAGGYQETQYF
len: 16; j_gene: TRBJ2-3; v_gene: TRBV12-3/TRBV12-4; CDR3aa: CASRLLAGGPADTQYF
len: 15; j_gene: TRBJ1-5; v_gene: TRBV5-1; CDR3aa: CASREGTYSNQPQHF